This passage covers 26 T cell receptor beta chains from one sample sequenced in a study of cytomegalovirus exposure and HLA in healthy donors (dated by TCRdb to between 2016 and 2019). The library was obtained by the immunoSEQ multiplex PCR assay. The multiplex PCR relied on a mix of 60 forward primers for TCR Vbeta segments and 13 reverse primers for TCR Jbeta segments. TCRdb holds this immuneACCESS table with in-frame rearrangements only. Some clones are missing; in checked studies, unresolved V genes explain under half, and the rest has no known cause. This sample lists under 200,000 clones; approximately 78% were detected once. Clones ranked in the top ten supply 6.5% to 7.5% of the sample. Material: PBMCs. The receptors here all came from a young woman in good health and CMV-seropositive.

CDR3 region: CASSFLPGQGTDTQYF. The CDR3 DNA follows: TGTGCCAGCAGCTTTCTCCCGGGACAGGGCACAGATACGCAGTATTTT. The chain links TRBV7-9 to TRBJ2-3; 8 bases are a match to TRBD1. This CDR3 has 16 residues. Germline CDR1 reads SEHNR; CDR2 reads FQNEAQ (reference sequence). The J segment lost 1 base and the V segment lost 3 bases, leaving 6 bases of the junction unmatched.

This sequence joins TRBV2 and TRBJ2-3; tentatively, D is TRBD1 (6 bases). From germline, CDR1 is SNHLY and CDR2 FYNNEI. This CDR3 comprises 15 residues. Trimming removed 1 base at V and 1 base at J, with 9 bases between. The CDR3 DNA sequence: TGTGCCAGCAGTGAAGGGGCAGGGGGCACAGATACGCAGTATTTT. Protein sequence: CASSEGAGGTDTQYF.

V gene TRBV6-5 combines with J gene TRBJ1-1, with D perhaps TRBD1 (5 bases). V was cut by 6 bases and J by 7 bases, with 15 bases left in between. From germline, CDR1 is MNHEY and CDR2 SVGAGI. The CDR3 extends over 13 amino acids. CDR3 sequence: CASRLSGALEAFF. The DNA of the CDR3 is TGTGCCAGCAGGCTATCTGGGGCCCTTGAAGCTTTCTTT.

This clone was detected only once. This chain connects TRBV7-2 to TRBJ2-7; D uncertain. This CDR3 comprises 11 residues. The V end was cut by 5 bases, the J end by 2 bases, with 4 bases between. The germline V gene has CDR1 SGHTA and CDR2 FQGNSA. CDR3: CASSLTYEQYF. As DNA, the CDR3 is TGTGCCAGCAGCCTAACCTACGAGCAGTACTTC.

The CDR3 sequence is CASSPRGGYTGELFF. For the CDR3, the DNA is TGTGCCAGCTCACCACGGGGAGGGTACACCGGGGAGCTGTTTTTT. V gene TRBV18 combines with J gene TRBJ2-2, with 7 bases that match TRBD2. CDR3 size: 15 residues. Trimming at V came to 1 base and at J to 3 bases, leaving 2 bases not matched to a gene. Germline loops: CDR1 KGHSH, CDR2 LQKENI.

This rearrangement joins TRBV11-1 to TRBJ2-2; D ambiguous. The CDR3 sequence is 14 residues long. The V end was cut by 3 bases, the J end by 1 base, with 6 bases between. The germline gives CDR1 SGHAT, CDR2 FQDESV (reference sequence). The CDR3 region is CASSFGGNTGELFF. The CDR3 DNA is TGTGCCAGCAGCTTTGGCGGGAACACCGGGGAGCTGTTTTTT.

The rearrangement joins TRBV6-1 to TRBJ1-2; D is unclear. V lost 2 bases and J 1 base, leaving 11 bases between the germline ends. The CDR3 has 15 residues. CDR1 and CDR2 from the germline V gene are MNHNS and SASEGT. CDR3 DNA sequence: TGTGCCAGCAGTGAATGGTTCGACAATAACTATGGCTACACCTTC. Protein product: CASSEWFDNNYGYTF.

This sequence joins TRBV5-6 and TRBJ2-2; no clear D gene. The CDR3 runs to 13 residues. The V gene's germline CDR1 is SGHDT and CDR2 YYEEEE. V was clipped by 0 bases and J by 6 bases, with 6 bases between them. The CDR3 nucleotides read TGTGCCAGCAGCTTGGTAGAATCCGGGGAGCTGTTTTTT. As protein: CASSLVESGELFF.

The gene calls are TRBV6-1 and TRBJ1-5; no clear D gene. Trimming cost V 8 bases and J 0 bases, with 11 bases left between them. Per the germline V gene, CDR1 is MNHNS and CDR2 is SASEGT. The CDR3 has 14 amino acids. As DNA, the CDR3 is TGTGCCAGCGAGGTGTTCGATAGCAATCAGCCCCAGCATTTT. Protein: CASEVFDSNQPQHF.

This chain links TRBV19 with TRBJ2-4, with 7 positions matching TRBD1. The germline gives CDR1 LNHDA, CDR2 SQIVND (reference sequence). With 7 bases clipped from V and 5 bases from J, the junction kept 8 bases outside the gene matches. The CDR3 has 14 amino acids. The CDR3 protein is CASMKGDSQNIQYF. CDR3 nucleotide sequence: TGTGCCAGTATGAAAGGGGACAGCCAAAACATTCAGTACTTC.

The gene calls are TRBV2 and TRBJ2-2, with D hard to call. The germline gives CDR1 SNHLY, CDR2 FYNNEI. V gave up 4 bases and J gave up 3 bases, with 6 bases separating them. CDR3 length: 13 residues. This chain's CDR3 is CASSVTDTGELFF. The CDR3 coding sequence is TGTGCCAGCAGTGTTACGGACACCGGGGAGCTGTTTTTT.

As regards this clone: Other DNA sequences in this specimen translate into the identical CDR3. The V and J genes are TRBV7-8 and TRBJ2-7; unclear D gene. The CDR3 totals 13 residues. The germline CDR1 and CDR2 sequences are SGHVS and FQNEAQ. Trimming removed 7 bases at V and 4 bases at J, with 14 bases between. The CDR3 loop is CASNLKQAYEQYF. DNA for the CDR3: TGTGCCAGCAACCTAAAGCAGGCATACGAGCAGTACTTC.

In its sample, this clone was seen a few times. The chain is built from TRBV9 and TRBJ2-2, with TRBD1 matching over 8 bases. CDR1 SGDLS and CDR2 YYNGEE come from the germline V gene. V dropped 1 base and J dropped 5; count of bases not matched to a gene: 1. This CDR3 is built from 14 residues. The chain's CDR3 is CASSVRTGTGELFF. CDR3 nucleotide sequence: TGTGCCAGCAGCGTACGGACAGGGACCGGGGAGCTGTTTTTT.

The chain has TRBV11-2 and TRBJ2-6, with D tentatively TRBD2 (5 bases). This CDR3 comprises 17 residues. V shed 6 bases and J shed 0 bases, with 15 bases lying between them. CDR1 and CDR2 from the germline V gene are SGHAT and FQNNGV. The CDR3 nucleotides read TGTGCCAGCAGGCTCACCGTGGGGAGCTCTGGGGCCAACGTCCTGACTTTC. Protein sequence: CASRLTVGSSGANVLTF.

CDR3 coding DNA: TGTGCCAGCAGCAGTAGGCTAGCGGGGGGGCCGGTGGATACGCAGTATTTT. Translation gives CASSSRLAGGPVDTQYF. J is TRBJ2-3 and V is TRBV5-4; 12 nucleotides line up with TRBD2. The ends lost 4 bases at V and 6 bases at J; junction bases unmatched: 12. The CDR3 spans 17 residues. Germline loops: CDR1 SGHNT, CDR2 YYREEE (reference sequence).

The J gene is TRBJ2-1, the V gene TRBV6-1; 8 bases fit TRBD2. The germline CDR1 and CDR2 sequences are MNHNS and SASEGT. The CDR3 contains 17 residues. V lost 2 bases to trimming and J lost 6 bases; unmatched junction nucleotides: 12. This CDR3 reads CASSEMSGLGRSNEQFF. In nucleotides, the CDR3 is TGTGCCAGCAGTGAAATGTCGGGACTAGGAAGGAGCAATGAGCAGTTCTTC.

This chain joins TRBV4-2 and TRBJ2-7; 16 nucleotides line up with TRBD2. The CDR3 sequence is 19 residues long. Germline V gene sequence: CDR1 LGHNA, CDR2 YNFKEQ. Trimming cost V 0 bases and J 0 bases; bases outside gene matches: 5. The CDR3 reads CASSQDGGLAGGSSYEQYF. The DNA of the CDR3 is TGTGCCAGCAGCCAAGATGGGGGACTAGCGGGGGGGAGCTCCTACGAGCAGTACTTC.

This sequence joins TRBV5-1 and TRBJ1-1, with D possibly matching TRBD1 (6 bases). This CDR3 region has 16 residues. Deletions cut 0 bases from V and 1 base from J, with 13 bases between. Germline CDR1 reads SGHRS; CDR2 reads YFSETQ. The CDR3 reads CASSLEGGRWNTEAFF. CDR3 nucleotides: TGCGCCAGCAGCTTGGAAGGGGGACGGTGGAACACTGAAGCTTTCTTT.

As DNA, the CDR3 is TGTGCCAGCAGTTTTACAGGGGGCGGGGATGAGCAGTTCTTC. It encodes CASSFTGGGDEQFF. The V call is TRBV5-4, the J call TRBJ2-1, with 9 bases fitting TRBD1. Germline CDR1 is SGHNT and CDR2 is YYREEE (reference sequence). V was clipped by 5 bases and J by 8 bases; unmatched bases: 8. The CDR3 is 14 residues long. The variable domain in full, with the rest retrieved from reference TRBV5-4 and TRBJ2-1, is ETGVTQSPTHLIKTRGQQVTLRCSSQSGHNTVSWYQQALGQGPQFIFQYYREEENGRGNFPPRFSGLQFPNYSSELNVNALELDDSALYLCASSFTGGGDEQFFGPGTRLTVL.

V usage is TRBV7-3 and J usage is TRBJ2-7, with TRBD1 matching 9 bases. Germline loops: CDR1 SGHTA, CDR2 FQGTGA. With 4 bases clipped from V and 2 bases from J, the junction kept 6 bases outside the gene matches. The CDR3 is made up of 15 amino acids. The chain's CDR3 is CASSSPGQGTYEQYF. CDR3 bases: TGTGCCAGCAGCTCCCCGGGACAGGGTACCTACGAGCAGTACTTC.

The chain carries TRBV6-1 and TRBJ1-4; possibly TRBD1 for D (5 bases). The CDR3 contains 16 residues. CDR1 and CDR2 (germline): MNHNS, SASEGT. V lost 4 bases to trimming and J lost 4 bases, with 16 bases between them. The CDR3 coding sequence is TGTGCCAGCAGTGTAATAGGGACTTGGGGTAATGAAAAACTGTTTTTT. This sequence encodes CASSVIGTWGNEKLFF.

The gene calls are TRBV4-2 and TRBJ1-5; 7 nucleotides agree with TRBD1. The CDR3 runs to 15 residues. The trim removed 3 bases at V and 3 bases at J, leaving 5 bases unmatched. The germline CDR1 and CDR2 sequences are LGHNA and YNFKEQ. DNA of the CDR3: TGTGCCAGCAGCCAGGACAGGACCAACAATCAGCCCCAGCATTTT. Translating it yields CASSQDRTNNQPQHF.

V and J are TRBV5-1 and TRBJ1-4, with D possibly matching TRBD1 (6 bases). Germline V lookup: CDR1 SGHRS, CDR2 YFSETQ. Deletions cut 4 bases from V and 8 bases from J, with 18 bases between. The CDR3 contains 15 residues. CDR3 bases: TGCGCCAGCAGCGCCACAGGGCCCGGTGGGGAAAAACTGTTTTTT. Its translation: CASSATGPGGEKLFF.

The rearrangement links TRBV29-1 to TRBJ1-1, with 8 bases matching TRBD1. The CDR3 totals 14 residues. CDR1 and CDR2 from the germline V gene are SQVTM and ANQGSEA. Losses at the gene ends were 4 bases for V and 3 bases for J; bases not matched to a gene: 7. DNA for the CDR3: TGCAGCGTTGCCCCGGGACAGGTACACACTGAAGCTTTCTTT. It specifies CSVAPGQVHTEAFF.

The chain recombines TRBV5-1 with TRBJ1-5; possibly TRBD1 for D (5 bases). The germline gives CDR1 SGHRS, CDR2 YFSETQ. Trimming removed 2 bases from V and 7 bases from J, with 13 bases in between. The CDR3 is made up of 14 amino acids. CDR3 protein: CASSFGGVDQPQHF. For the CDR3, the DNA is TGCGCCAGCAGCTTCGGAGGGGTTGACCAGCCCCAGCATTTT.

This clone came up once. The rearrangement joins TRBV7-2 to TRBJ1-4; D is unresolved. The V and J ends lost 4 bases and 8 bases respectively, with 14 bases between them. The CDR3 is 14 amino acids. Per germline, CDR1 SGHTA and CDR2 FQGNSA. CDR3 coding DNA: TGTGCCAGCAGCTCACGGAGCGGGCGGGAAAAACTGTTTTTT. As protein: CASSSRSGREKLFF.